The 31 T cell receptor beta chains in this list originate from one sample, sequenced in a study of T cells in Graves' hyperthyroidism and ophthalmopathy (dated by TCRdb to between 2018 and 2021). Libraries were prepared through multiplex PCR. Instrument used: Illumina HiSeq 2000. TCR beta CDR3 regions were amplified from RNA transcripts. The first round of RT-PCR for the TCR CDR3 was performed with the HTBI primer set and the Qiagen OneStep RT-PCR kit. In-frame beta chains were kept once TCRdb had trimmed the public reads at Q25 with fastp and called clones with MiXCR. Rows are combined by CDR3 protein, so each entry shows the most common genes and DNA. The sample table records about 610,000 distinct CDR3 sequences; about 15% of these occur just once. In total, the top ten clones hold approximately 4.2% of the sample. Sequencing was done on a sample of blood. Every receptor here comes from a woman aged 40 to 55 with Graves' ophthalmopathy.

This clonotype was counted between two and nine times. This chain connects TRBV19 to TRBJ2-7, with 10 bases identical to TRBD2. With V trimmed by 6 bases and J by 0 bases, 8 bases remained unmatched. Per the germline V gene, CDR1 is LNHDA and CDR2 is SQIVND (reference sequence). This CDR3 comprises 16 residues. The chain's CDR3 is CASSPGLAEPSYEQYF. The CDR3 DNA is TGTGCCAGTAGCCCAGGACTAGCGGAACCCTCCTACGAGCAGTACTTC.

In its sample, this clonotype was seen many times. This chain uses TRBV11-3 with TRBJ2-2; D is perhaps TRBD2 (5 bases). The CDR3 covers 17 residues. V was shortened by 5 bases and J by 5 bases, with 21 bases between the two germline ends. Germline CDR1 is SGHNT and CDR2 is YENEEA. CDR3 sequence reads: CASSKFSAADLTGELFF. The CDR3 region has the DNA TGTGCCAGCAGCAAGTTCTCTGCAGCGGATTTAACCGGGGAGCTGTTTTTT.

CDR3 protein: CASSLSGAGAQLYEQYF. CDR3 coding DNA: TGTGCCAGCAGCTTAAGCGGGGCGGGAGCTCAGTTGTACGAGCAGTACTTC. The chain recombines TRBV13 with TRBJ2-7, with 7 bases fitting TRBD2. The ends lost 2 bases at V and 4 bases at J; junction bases unmatched: 14. CDR1 and CDR2 (germline): PRHDT, FYEKMQ (reference sequence). The CDR3 consists of 17 residues. The variable domain in full, with the rest retrieved from reference TRBV13 and TRBJ2-7, is AAGVIQSPRHLIKEKRETATLKCYPIPRHDTVYWYQQGPGQDPQFLISFYEKMQSDKGSIPDRFSAQQFSDYHSELNMSSLELGDSALYFCASSLSGAGAQLYEQYFGPGTRLTVT.

The chain links TRBV7-9 to TRBJ1-2, with a tentative D call TRBD1 (5 bases). This CDR3 contains 15 residues. The germline V gene has CDR1 SEHNR and CDR2 FQNEAQ (reference sequence). Trimming took off 2 bases at V and 2 bases at J, with 12 bases between the two ends. This chain's CDR3 is CASSLRGAPNYGYTF. CDR3 DNA: TGTGCCAGCAGCTTAAGGGGAGCGCCGAACTATGGCTACACCTTC.

This clonotype was seen repeatedly, ten times or more. The chain joins TRBV6-2 or TRBV6-3 to TRBJ2-7; TRBD2 matches 12 bases. Germline loops: CDR1 MNHEY, CDR2 SVGEGT. The ends lost 8 bases at V and 0 bases at J; junction bases unmatched: 11. CDR3 size: 17 residues. The CDR3: CASGKGLAGLNSYEQYF. CDR3 nucleotides: TGTGCCAGCGGCAAGGGACTAGCGGGCCTCAACTCCTACGAGCAGTACTTC.

This clonotype was counted at least ten times. This rearrangement joins TRBV12-3 or TRBV12-4 to TRBJ2-7; D is perhaps TRBD1 or TRBD2 (5 bases each). This CDR3 has 14 amino acids. Trimming pared 5 bases from V and 6 bases from J, leaving 17 bases between. CDR3 nucleotides: TGTGCCAGCAGTCCTCCCCTCCTTGGGGGCGAGCAGTACTTC. Its protein is CASSPPLLGGEQYF.

CDR3 residues: CASRPSHTGELFF. In DNA form, the CDR3 reads TGCGCCAGCAGACCTAGCCATACCGGGGAGCTGTTTTTT. V gene TRBV10-1 combines with J gene TRBJ2-2; D possibly corresponds to TRBD2 (5 bases). V was trimmed by 6 bases and J by 5 bases, leaving 10 bases between them. The CDR3 contains 13 residues. CDR1 is WNHNN, CDR2 SYGVQD, per germline (reference sequence).

The sample holds many counts of this clonotype. The chain couples TRBV6-1 to TRBJ2-2; either TRBD1 or TRBD2 may supply D (5 bases each). CDR1 is MNHNS and CDR2 is SASEGT in the germline V gene. Trimming took 8 bases from V and 6 from J, leaving 22 bases between them. The length of the CDR3 is 16 residues. The CDR3 here is CASPPGYERGAGELFF. CDR3 DNA: TGTGCCAGCCCACCGGGATACGAGAGGGGCGCCGGGGAGCTGTTTTTT.

This chain joins TRBV12-3 or TRBV12-4 and TRBJ1-1; D possibly corresponds to TRBD1 (6 bases). Trimming removed 10 bases at V and 6 bases at J, with 18 bases between. CDR3 size: 13 residues. The CDR3 protein is CAIRQESWAEAFF. The DNA for the CDR3 is TGTGCCATCAGACAGGAGTCTTGGGCTGAAGCTTTCTTT.

A few counts support this clonotype. This chain uses TRBV20-1 with TRBJ2-5, with D possibly being TRBD1 (8 bases). V was trimmed by 6 bases and J by 5 bases, leaving 19 bases between them. The CDR3 is 14 residues long. Germline assignment: CDR1 DFQATT and CDR2 SNEGSKA (reference sequence). CDR3 in amino acids: CSAQTGGGPETQYF. CDR3 nucleotides: TGCAGTGCGCAAACAGGGGGAGGGCCCGAGACCCAGTACTTC.

The sample holds many counts of this clonotype. The CDR3 DNA is TGCGCCAGCAGCCAAGGAATAAGTGGGACAGCATATGGCTACACCTTC. It encodes CASSQGISGTAYGYTF. The gene calls are TRBV4-1 and TRBJ1-2; 7 bases match TRBD1. Per the germline V gene, CDR1 is MGHRA and CDR2 is YSYEKL. CDR3 length: 16 amino acids. The ends lost 1 base at V and 5 bases at J; junction bases unmatched: 10.

This clonotype was seen ten or more times. The J gene is TRBJ2-7, the V gene TRBV11-2; D may be TRBD1 or TRBD2 (5 bases each). The CDR3 extends over 16 amino acids. V lost 6 bases and J 6 bases, leaving 24 bases between the germline ends. CDR1 SGHAT and CDR2 FQNNGV come from the germline V gene. The CDR3 loop is CASSPPVWEPGREQYF. As DNA, the CDR3 is TGTGCCAGCAGTCCACCCGTGTGGGAGCCAGGGCGCGAGCAGTACTTC.

V is TRBV20-1 and J is TRBJ1-5; 10 bases agree with TRBD1. The CDR3 consists of 14 residues. V lost 3 bases, J lost 7 bases, and 6 bases stayed unmatched. CDR1 is DFQATT, CDR2 SNEGSKA, per germline (reference sequence). The CDR3 DNA is TGCAGTGCTAGGATCCGGGACAGGGGACAGCCCCAGCATTTT. Amino acid sequence: CSARIRDRGQPQHF.

The J gene is TRBJ2-2, the V gene TRBV7-9; no definite D call. This CDR3 has 14 amino acids. Germline V lookup: CDR1 SEHNR, CDR2 FQNEAQ (reference sequence). The V end lost 6 bases, the J end lost 1 base, and 9 bases lay between the germline ends. The CDR3 region is CASSSRQNTGELFF. CDR3 nucleotide sequence: TGTGCCAGCAGTTCGCGACAGAACACCGGGGAGCTGTTTTTT.

The table lists this clonotype with many counts. The V and J genes are TRBV11-2 and TRBJ1-5; no definite D call. This CDR3 comprises 16 residues. Germline loops: CDR1 SGHAT, CDR2 FQNNGV. V was trimmed by 2 bases and J by 2 bases, leaving 13 bases between them. The CDR3 DNA sequence: TGTGCCAGCAGCTTACTCGGCCCGAATGGCAATCAGCCCCAGCATTTT. Protein product: CASSLLGPNGNQPQHF. The full variable domain, in which reference TRBV11-2 and TRBJ1-5 provide the parts outside the CDR3, is EAGVAQSPRYKIIEKRQSVAFWCNPISGHATLYWYQQILGQGPKLLIQFQNNGVVDDSQLPKDRFSAERLKGVDSTLKIQPAKLEDSAVYLCASSLLGPNGNQPQHFGDGTRLSIL.

This clonotype was found many times. The rearrangement joins TRBV7-2 to TRBJ1-1; 7 nucleotides match TRBD1. Germline lookup yields CDR1 SGHTA and CDR2 FQGNSA. CDR3 length equals 12 residues. Trimming took 4 bases from V and 11 from J; bases not matched to a gene: 7. The CDR3 sequence is CASSSQGTVAFF. CDR3 DNA: TGTGCCAGCAGCTCGCAAGGGACAGTTGCTTTCTTT.

This clonotype was seen ten or more times. The CDR3 region is CSARRNMNTEAFF. Written as DNA, the CDR3 is TGCAGTGCTAGACGTAACATGAACACTGAAGCTTTCTTT. This chain connects TRBV20-1 to TRBJ1-1; D remains unclear. CDR1 is DFQATT and CDR2 is SNEGSKA in the germline V gene (reference sequence). V shed 2 bases and J shed 0 bases, with 7 bases lying between them. The CDR3 is 13 amino acids.

Many counts were recorded for this clonotype. This rearrangement joins TRBV20-1 to TRBJ2-4, with TRBD2 matching 9 bases. Looked up from germline, CDR1 is DFQATT and CDR2 is SNEGSKA (reference sequence). Trimming removed 6 bases from V and 6 bases from J; junction bases left unmatched: 18. The CDR3 loop spans 17 amino acids. The DNA for the CDR3 is TGCAGTGCAAGACGCGGGCTAGCGGGAACCGGGATAAACATTCAGTACTTC. Translating gives CSARRGLAGTGINIQYF.

The chain has TRBV5-1 and TRBJ2-2, with D possibly matching TRBD1 (6 bases). The V end lost 4 bases, the J end lost 0 bases, and 16 bases lay between the germline ends. The CDR3 is made up of 17 amino acids. CDR1 is SGHRS, CDR2 YFSETQ, per germline. CDR3 DNA sequence: TGCGCCAGCAGCCCGAGAAGAACAGGGCCGAACACCGGGGAGCTGTTTTTT. The encoded protein is CASSPRRTGPNTGELFF.

The sample holds many counts of this clonotype. This chain connects TRBV27 to TRBJ1-1; D is possibly TRBD1 (5 bases). Per the germline V gene, CDR1 is MNHEY and CDR2 is SMNVEV (reference sequence). Trimming removed 4 bases at V and 1 base at J, with 7 bases between. CDR3 size: 13 residues. DNA for the CDR3: TGTGCCAGCAGTTGGGGACGGAACACTGAAGCTTTCTTT. Its translation is CASSWGRNTEAFF.

This clonotype occurred a few times. V gene TRBV30 combines with J gene TRBJ2-3; D unclear. The CDR3 sequence is 12 residues long. V lost 5 bases and J lost 1, with 7 bases in between. Germline values: CDR1 GTSNPN, CDR2 SVGIG (reference sequence). The CDR3, as DNA: TGTGCCTGGGACACCGGCACAGATACGCAGTATTTT. The encoded protein is CAWDTGTDTQYF.

This clonotype was seen repeatedly, ten times or more. The chain employs TRBV29-1 and TRBJ1-2; perhaps TRBD1 as D (5 bases). Germline CDR1 and CDR2: SQVTM and ANQGSEA. This CDR3 region has 13 residues. The V end lost 3 bases, the J end lost 2 bases, and 10 bases lay between the germline ends. CDR3 sequence: CSVERGANYGYTF. CDR3 nucleotide sequence: TGCAGCGTTGAGAGAGGGGCGAACTATGGCTACACCTTC.

This clonotype was counted ten times or more. The gene calls are TRBV12-3 or TRBV12-4 and TRBJ2-7; no firm D call. The CDR3 consists of 13 residues. Trimming took 1 base from V and 5 from J, leaving 9 bases between them. Here the CDR3 DNA reads TGTGCCAGCAGTTTAGTGGCCCTGGACGAGCAGTACTTC. Translating gives CASSLVALDEQYF.

About this clonotype: A read error may account for a junction end that differs from germline. The chain combines TRBV6-1 with TRBJ1-2; D uncertain. This CDR3 comprises 14 residues. From germline, CDR1 is MNHNS and CDR2 SASEGT. CDR3 region: CASSEATPDYGYTF. CDR3 sequence (DNA): TGTGCCAGCAGCGAAGCGACGCCAGACTATGGCTACACCTTC.

For this clonotype: Mismatch with germline at one junction end may stem from a read error. The rearrangement uses TRBV6-1 and TRBJ2-7, with 8 bases identical to TRBD2. CDR3 length: 14 residues. Germline V gives CDR1 MNHNS, CDR2 SASEGT. The CDR3: CASSRAGDTNEQYF. The CDR3 region has the DNA TGTGCCAGCAGTAGAGCGGGAGATACGAATGAGCAATACTTC.

The rearrangement links TRBV6-1 to TRBJ1-6; TRBD1 matches 7 bases. This CDR3 has 14 amino acids. J lost 9 bases, V lost 3 bases, and 5 bases had no gene match. Looked up from germline, CDR1 is MNHNS and CDR2 is SASEGT. Here the CDR3 reads CASSEGTDGSPLHF. CDR3 in DNA: TGTGCCAGCAGTGAGGGGACAGACGGTTCACCCCTCCACTTT.

This clonotype has a handful of counts. This rearrangement joins TRBV6-2 or TRBV6-3 to TRBJ1-1, with D possibly being TRBD1 (6 bases). CDR1 and CDR2 (germline): MNHEY, SVGEGT. Trimming removed 2 bases from V and 5 bases from J, with 15 bases in between. This CDR3 is 15 amino acids long. The CDR3 nucleotides are TGTGCCAGCAGTTACCTAACCATCAGGGGAACTGAAGCTTTCTTT. Translation: CASSYLTIRGTEAFF.

This clonotype was counted between two and nine times. The chain combines TRBV7-9 with TRBJ2-5; no definite D call. Germline V gene data show CDR1 as SEHNR and CDR2 as FQNEAQ (reference sequence). Between the trimmed V and J ends, which lost 3 bases and 5 bases, there was a span of 13 bases. CDR3 length: 14 residues. The DNA of the CDR3 is TGTGCCAGCAGCTTTGTGGTATCTTGGGAGACCCAGTACTTC. As protein: CASSFVVSWETQYF.

This clonotype occurred many times. The J gene is TRBJ1-1, the V gene TRBV7-9; TRBD1 might be the D (5 bases). The germline V and J ends were trimmed by 8 bases and 5 bases, with 12 bases remaining between them. Germline V CDR1 and CDR2: SEHNR, FQNEAQ (reference sequence). The CDR3 length is 12 residues. This chain's CDR3 is CASHDSRTEAFF. CDR3 nucleotide sequence: TGTGCCAGCCATGACAGTAGGACTGAAGCTTTCTTT.

In its sample, this clonotype was seen many times. The rearrangement joins TRBV7-9 to TRBJ2-5; 7 nucleotides line up with TRBD2. Germline values: CDR1 SEHNR, CDR2 FQNEAQ (reference sequence). The trim removed 4 bases at V and 5 bases at J, leaving 10 bases unmatched. This CDR3 region has 15 residues. CDR3 protein: CASSWEGGATETQYF. Here the CDR3 DNA reads TGTGCCAGCAGCTGGGAGGGCGGCGCGACGGAGACCCAGTACTTC.

This clonotype was observed at least ten times. The rearrangement links TRBV7-2 to TRBJ2-7, with 9 bases matching TRBD1. The CDR3 totals 15 residues. With 5 bases clipped from V and 3 bases from J, the junction kept 8 bases outside the gene matches. Germline V gene sequence: CDR1 SGHTA, CDR2 FQGNSA. The CDR3 protein is CASSITGGSGYEQYF. In nucleotides, the CDR3 is TGTGCCAGCAGCATTACAGGGGGCTCCGGCTACGAGCAGTACTTC.